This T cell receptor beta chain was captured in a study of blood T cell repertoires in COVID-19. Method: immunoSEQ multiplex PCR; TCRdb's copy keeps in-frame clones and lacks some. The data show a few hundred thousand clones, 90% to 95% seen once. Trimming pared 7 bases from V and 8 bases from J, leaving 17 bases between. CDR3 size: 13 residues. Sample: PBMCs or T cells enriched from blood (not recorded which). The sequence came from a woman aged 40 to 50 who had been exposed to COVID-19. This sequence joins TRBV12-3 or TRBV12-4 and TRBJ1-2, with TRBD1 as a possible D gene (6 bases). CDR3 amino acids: CASTLRGAVGYTF. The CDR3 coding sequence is TGTGCCAGCACCCTACGGGGGGCAGTAGGCTACACCTTC.